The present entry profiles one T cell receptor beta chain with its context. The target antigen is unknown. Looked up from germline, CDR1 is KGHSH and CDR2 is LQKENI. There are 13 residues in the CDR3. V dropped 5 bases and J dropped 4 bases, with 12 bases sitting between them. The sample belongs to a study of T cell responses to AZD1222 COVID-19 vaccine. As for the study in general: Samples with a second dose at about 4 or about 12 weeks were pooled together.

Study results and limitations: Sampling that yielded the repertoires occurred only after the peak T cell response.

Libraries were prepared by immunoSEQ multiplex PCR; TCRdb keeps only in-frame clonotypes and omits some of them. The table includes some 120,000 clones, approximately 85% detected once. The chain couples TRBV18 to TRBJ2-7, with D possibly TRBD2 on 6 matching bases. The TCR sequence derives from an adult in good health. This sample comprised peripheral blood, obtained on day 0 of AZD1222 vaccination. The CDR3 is CASSTAEGYEQYF. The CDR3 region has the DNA TGTGCCAGCTCAACAGCGGAGGGATACGAGCAGTACTTC.